These 10 T cell receptor beta chains came from one sample sequenced in a study of T cell responses to AZD1222 COVID-19 vaccine. TCRdb's table, derived via immunoSEQ multiplex PCR, lists solely in-frame clones and lacks some. Of about 120,000 clones in the sample, around 90% were seen once. The material sequenced was peripheral blood, taken on day 0 of AZD1222 vaccination. The source is an adult in good health.

The chain is built from TRBV6-5 and TRBJ2-5; possible D gene TRBD1, 5 bases. V was shortened by 0 bases and J by 3 bases, with 8 bases between the two germline ends. Germline V gene data show CDR1 as MNHEY and CDR2 as SVGAGI. The CDR3 is 14 residues long. The CDR3 region has the DNA TGTGCCAGCAGTTACTCGGGGCTAGAAGAGACCCAGTACTTC. Translating gives CASSYSGLEETQYF.

The chain joins TRBV6-5 to TRBJ2-4; D is uncertain. V was shortened by 0 bases and J by 0 bases, with 9 bases between the two germline ends. CDR1 is MNHEY, CDR2 SVGAGI, per germline. CDR3 size: 16 residues. The CDR3, as DNA: TGTGCCAGCAGTTACTCCACCGTTCTAGCCAAAAACATTCAGTACTTC. It is translated as CASSYSTVLAKNIQYF.

This chain connects TRBV7-3 to TRBJ2-2; TRBD1 matches at 11 bases. The length of the CDR3 is 16 residues. CDR1 is SGHTA and CDR2 is FQGTGA in the germline V gene. J gave up 4 bases and V 6 bases, and 7 bases lay outside the gene matches. In DNA, the CDR3 is TGTGCCAGCAGTCGGACAGGGGGCGATTTCACCGGGGAGCTGTTTTTT. Translated, it gives CASSRTGGDFTGELFF.

This chain connects TRBV4-1 to TRBJ2-1, with D maybe TRBD2 (8 bases). Trimming stripped 4 bases from V and 2 bases from J, with 21 bases between. CDR1 and CDR2 (germline): MGHRA, YSYEKL. There are 18 residues in the CDR3. CDR3 nucleotides: TGCGCCAGCAGCCCTACAGAAGGGGGCGGGGGGCCCTACAATGAGCAGTTCTTC. Protein product: CASSPTEGGGGPYNEQFF.

The rearrangement joins TRBV2 to TRBJ1-2; 10 bases are a match to TRBD1. With V trimmed by 7 bases and J by 8 bases, 4 bases remained unmatched. The CDR3 totals 12 residues. Germline V lookup: CDR1 SNHLY, CDR2 FYNNEI. This chain's CDR3 is CASNRQGAGYTF. In DNA form, the CDR3 reads TGTGCCAGCAACAGACAGGGGGCAGGCTACACCTTC.

V is TRBV27 and J is TRBJ1-5, with 7 positions matching TRBD1. This CDR3 contains 14 residues. V lost 3 bases, J lost 15 bases, and 14 bases stayed unmatched. The V gene's germline CDR1 is MNHEY and CDR2 SMNVEV (reference sequence). CDR3 loop: CASSFRGTYQSWHF. CDR3 bases: TGTGCCAGCAGTTTCAGGGGGACCTATCAATCATGGCATTTT.

This rearrangement joins TRBV3-1 (or the pseudogene TRBV3-2) to TRBJ2-3; 10 bases match TRBD2. Looked up from germline, CDR1 is LGHDT and CDR2 is YNNKEL (reference sequence). J lost 4 bases, V lost 0 bases, and 10 bases had no gene match. This CDR3 is 18 amino acids long. In nucleotides, the CDR3 is TGTGCCAGCAGCCAAGATCGCGGGCTAGCGGGAGTATCAGATACGCAGTATTTT. This translates into CASSQDRGLAGVSDTQYF.

This sequence joins TRBV28 and TRBJ1-2; 9 bases match TRBD1. CDR1 is MDHEN, CDR2 SYDVKM, per germline. The CDR3 contains 14 residues. V gave up 5 bases and J gave up 6 bases; unmatched junction bases: 7. The CDR3 DNA reads as TGTGCCAGCAGTCTGCGGGACAGGGTCCATGGCTACACCTTC. It specifies CASSLRDRVHGYTF.

The gene calls are TRBV2 and TRBJ1-2, with D possibly being TRBD1 (6 bases). V was trimmed by 4 bases and J by 4 bases, leaving 10 bases between them. Germline V gene sequence: CDR1 SNHLY, CDR2 FYNNEI. The CDR3 runs to 13 residues. CDR3 DNA sequence: TGTGCCAGCAGTGGACAGGATCTCTATGGCTACACCTTC. Translated, it gives CASSGQDLYGYTF.

The V call is TRBV7-9, the J call TRBJ1-1; TRBD1 is a possible D gene (5 bases). From germline, CDR1 is SEHNR and CDR2 FQNEAQ (reference sequence). The CDR3 contains 14 residues. V was clipped by 2 bases and J by 2 bases, with 9 bases between them. CDR3 in DNA: TGTGCCAGCAGCTTACTGGGGGATAACACTGAAGCTTTCTTT. Translation gives CASSLLGDNTEAFF.